The 20 T cell receptor beta chains below all came from one sample that was sequenced in a study of shared clonotypes between healthy human individuals. Data came from immunoSEQ multiplex PCR; TCRdb stores just in-frame clones and leaves some out. The table shows about 510,000 clones, with around 79% occurring only once. What was sequenced was PBMCs. The receptors derive from a woman between 35 and 50 years old in good health. Some clones in this sample may be carry-over from other donors' samples.

The chain has TRBV6-1 and TRBJ1-3; D gene unclear. The germline gives CDR1 MNHNS, CDR2 SASEGT. This CDR3 region has 13 residues. V dropped 1 base and J dropped 5 bases, with 6 bases sitting between them. The chain's CDR3 is CASSEGWRNTIYF. For the CDR3, the DNA is TGTGCCAGCAGTGAAGGTTGGCGAAACACCATATATTTT.

This clone was detected a few times. V is TRBV5-1 and J is TRBJ1-2; D not resolved. CDR1 and CDR2 (germline): SGHRS, YFSETQ. CDR3 size: 13 residues. Trimming pared 0 bases from V and 5 bases from J, leaving 8 bases between. CDR3 protein: CASSLGQRYGYTF. Written as DNA, the CDR3 is TGCGCCAGCAGCTTGGGCCAGAGATATGGCTACACCTTC.

Written as DNA, the CDR3 is TGTGCCAGCAGCTTGTTTGCGGAGCACAATGAGCAGTTCTTC. Protein product: CASSLFAEHNEQFF. The chain has TRBV11-2 and TRBJ2-1, with D unresolved. This CDR3 spans 14 amino acids. V was clipped by 3 bases and J by 5 bases, with 11 bases between them. Germline-derived CDR1 and CDR2 are SGHAT and FQNNGV.

This chain links TRBV7-3 with TRBJ2-3; no definite D call. Germline CDR1 reads SGHTA; CDR2 reads FQGTGA. Trimming removed 3 bases from V and 3 bases from J, with 10 bases in between. CDR3 size: 14 residues. CDR3 nucleotide sequence: TGTGCCAGCAGCTTTACGACTGATACAGATACGCAGTATTTT. This codes for CASSFTTDTDTQYF.

The chain carries TRBV7-2 and TRBJ1-1, with D hard to call. The V end was cut by 1 base, the J end by 2 bases, with 11 bases between. Per the germline V gene, CDR1 is SGHTA and CDR2 is FQGNSA. This CDR3 has 15 residues. CDR3 residues: CASSLVAGLNTEAFF. The CDR3 region has the DNA TGTGCCAGCAGCTTAGTGGCAGGACTCAACACTGAAGCTTTCTTT. Filled out from reference TRBV7-2 and TRBJ1-1, the complete variable domain reads GAGVSQSPSNKVTEKGKDVELRCDPISGHTALYWYRQSLGQGLEFLIYFQGNSAPDKSGLPSDRFSAERTGGSVSTLTIQRTQQEDSAVYLCASSLVAGLNTEAFFGQGTRLTVV.

The V and J genes are TRBV6-1 and TRBJ1-1; possible D gene TRBD1, 5 bases. The germline V gene encodes CDR1 MNHNS and CDR2 SASEGT. V lost 5 bases and J 7 bases, leaving 11 bases between the germline ends. The CDR3 has 12 residues. For the CDR3, the DNA is TGTGCCAGCAGTCTGGGGGTCGGTGAAGCTTTCTTT. Translated, it gives CASSLGVGEAFF.

Notes on this clone: The same CDR3 arises from other DNA sequences in this sample as well. This chain connects TRBV4-1 to TRBJ2-1; the D is unclear. CDR1 is MGHRA and CDR2 is YSYEKL in the germline V gene. V was pared by 1 base and J by 1 base, with 11 bases between. The CDR3 has 16 residues. CDR3 loop: CASSQVDLISYNEQFF. CDR3 sequence (DNA): TGCGCCAGCAGCCAAGTAGACCTAATATCCTACAATGAGCAGTTCTTC.

The chain links TRBV10-3 to TRBJ2-1, with 10 bases lining up with TRBD2. V dropped 4 bases and J dropped 3; count of bases not matched to a gene: 3. There are 15 residues in the CDR3. Germline CDR1 reads ENHRY; CDR2 reads SYGVKD. CDR3 in DNA: TGTGCCATCAGTGCCGGGACTAGCGTCTACAATGAGCAGTTCTTC. Translating it yields CAISAGTSVYNEQFF.

V gene TRBV7-2 combines with J gene TRBJ2-2; 7 bases agree with TRBD1. Germline V gene sequence: CDR1 SGHTA, CDR2 FQGNSA. With 5 bases clipped from V and 6 bases from J, the junction kept 9 bases outside the gene matches. The CDR3 runs 15 residues. CDR3 protein: CASSPRTGIAGELFF. The CDR3 DNA reads TGTGCCAGCAGCCCCCGGACAGGAATCGCCGGGGAGCTGTTTTTT.

This clone came up a few times. The chain uses TRBV7-3 and TRBJ2-3, with D tentatively TRBD1 (6 bases). Trimming pared 5 bases from V and 6 bases from J, leaving 12 bases between. CDR1 and CDR2 from the germline V gene are SGHTA and FQGTGA. This CDR3 has 13 residues. For the CDR3, the DNA is TGTGCCAGCAGCGTCACAGGGTCGGATACGCAGTATTTT. Protein: CASSVTGSDTQYF.

The genes are TRBV7-2 and TRBJ1-1; D remains unclear. There are 10 residues in the CDR3. V dropped 8 bases and J dropped 1 base, with 2 bases sitting between them. Germline CDR1 reads SGHTA; CDR2 reads FQGNSA. The CDR3 here is CASGNTEAFF. In DNA, the CDR3 is TGTGCCAGCGGGAACACTGAAGCTTTCTTT.

This clone was picked up a small number of times. The chain couples TRBV30 to TRBJ1-5, with 7 bases that match TRBD1. The germline CDR1 and CDR2 sequences are GTSNPN and SVGIG (reference sequence). This CDR3 is built from 14 residues. The ends lost 1 base at V and 2 bases at J; junction bases unmatched: 2. The CDR3 spells CAWSAGQRNQPQHF. DNA of the CDR3: TGTGCCTGGAGTGCGGGACAGCGCAATCAGCCCCAGCATTTT.

The chain joins TRBV19 to TRBJ2-3; the match to TRBD2 covers 8 bases. The CDR3 totals 13 residues. V shed 7 bases and J 2 bases; nucleotides not matched to a gene: 2. Germline CDR1 and CDR2: LNHDA and SQIVND (reference sequence). The CDR3 reads CASNGGVTDTQYF. CDR3 sequence (DNA): TGTGCCAGTAACGGGGGGGTCACAGATACGCAGTATTTT.

The chain combines TRBV5-4 with TRBJ1-1, with D unclear. Trimming removed 4 bases from V and 1 base from J, with 5 bases in between. The germline V gene has CDR1 SGHNT and CDR2 YYREEE (reference sequence). This CDR3 has 12 residues. CDR3 loop: CASSLRNTEAFF. The CDR3 bases are TGTGCCAGCAGCCTGCGGAACACTGAAGCTTTCTTT.

V gene TRBV7-9 combines with J gene TRBJ2-3; the D gene could be TRBD1 or TRBD2 (6 bases each). Germline-derived CDR1 and CDR2 are SEHNR and FQNEAQ (reference sequence). The CDR3 contains 15 residues. The V end lost 3 bases, the J end lost 6 bases, and 16 bases lay between the germline ends. CDR3 region: CASSLERGDTDTQYF. The DNA for the CDR3 is TGTGCCAGCAGCTTGGAAAGGGGGGACACGGATACGCAGTATTTT.

The chain joins TRBV5-1 to TRBJ2-2; 9 bases line up with TRBD2. V shed 1 base, J shed 4 bases, and the junction held 5 bases outside the gene matches. CDR3 length equals 16 residues. Germline V gives CDR1 SGHRS, CDR2 YFSETQ. The CDR3 nucleotides read TGCGCCAGCAGCTTGAGTAGCGGGAGTGGCACCGGGGAGCTGTTTTTT. Residues: CASSLSSGSGTGELFF.

The chain couples TRBV28 to TRBJ1-2, with D hard to call. V was trimmed by 8 bases and J by 3 bases, leaving 4 bases between them. The CDR3 runs 10 residues. Germline V gene sequence: CDR1 MDHEN, CDR2 SYDVKM. The CDR3, as DNA: TGTGCCAGCGGATACTATGGCTACACCTTC. This translates into CASGYYGYTF.

CDR3 coding DNA: TGTGCCAGCAGTGAAAATAAGGAAGAGCAGTACTTC. This gives the protein CASSENKEEQYF. The chain couples TRBV6-1 to TRBJ2-7; D is unclear. This CDR3 has 12 residues. In germline, CDR1 is MNHNS, CDR2 SASEGT. Trimming cost V 2 bases and J 7 bases, with 9 bases left between them.

V and J are TRBV4-3 and TRBJ2-3; D is perhaps TRBD2 (5 bases). Trimming left V 4 bases short and J 1 base short, with 9 bases between. Germline V gives CDR1 LGHNA, CDR2 YSLEER. CDR3 size: 14 residues. DNA for the CDR3: TGCGCCAGCAGCCTAGGAGGTCGCACAGATACGCAGTATTTT. Protein sequence: CASSLGGRTDTQYF.

The genes are TRBV7-7 and TRBJ2-1, with TRBD2 identical over 13 bases. The V gene end was trimmed by 5 bases and the J gene end by 16 bases; junction bases not matched to a gene: 14. This CDR3 has 15 amino acids. From germline, CDR1 is SSHAT and CDR2 FNYEAQ (reference sequence). The CDR3 is CASSTGLAGARPLFF. CDR3 DNA: TGTGCCAGCAGCACCGGACTAGCGGGAGCACGGCCACTATTCTTC. Drawing the rest from reference TRBV7-7 and TRBJ2-1, the complete variable domain is GAGVSQSPRYKVTKRGQDVTLRCDPISSHATLYWYQQALGQGPEFLTYFNYEAQPDKSGLPSDRFSAERPEGSISTLTIQRTEQRDSAMYRCASSTGLAGARPLFFGPGTRLTVL.